A selection of T cell receptor beta chains follows, all from one sample in a study of cytomegalovirus exposure and HLA in healthy donors. Profiled with immunoSEQ multiplex PCR; TCRdb holds only in-frame clones, not every one. The listing records about 160,000 clones. Sequenced: PBMCs. All receptors come from a woman aged 55-69 years in good health and CMV-seronegative. CDR3s include the opening cysteine and the closing phenylalanine or tryptophan. The D gene is left open where the match is weak.

cdr3_aa: CAISDGGNSGGTYEQYF; cdr3_nt: TGTGCCATCAGTGATGGGGGAAATAGCGGGGGGACCTACGAGCAGTACTTC; d_call: TRBD2; v_call: TRBV10-3; j_call: TRBJ2-7
cdr3_aa: CASSLTVVGEQFF; cdr3_nt: TGTGCCAGCAGCTTAACAGTCGTCGGTGAGCAGTTCTTC; d_call: -; v_call: TRBV7-3; j_call: TRBJ2-1
cdr3_aa: CASSPGHYEQYF; cdr3_nt: TGTGCCAGCAGCCCGGGACACTACGAGCAGTACTTC; d_call: -; v_call: TRBV7-9; j_call: TRBJ2-7
cdr3_aa: CASSLDRGYEQYF; cdr3_nt: TGTGCCAGCAGCCTAGACAGGGGATACGAGCAGTACTTC; d_call: TRBD1; v_call: TRBV7-2; j_call: TRBJ2-7
cdr3_aa: CASRDRGSGGNQPQHF; cdr3_nt: TGTGCTAGCCGGGACAGGGGGTCCGGAGGCAATCAGCCCCAGCATTTT; d_call: TRBD1; v_call: TRBV12-5; j_call: TRBJ1-5
cdr3_aa: CASSFGGSHRFF; cdr3_nt: TGTGCCAGCAGTTTTGGGGGGTCTCATCGGTTCTTC; d_call: -; v_call: TRBV27; j_call: TRBJ2-1
cdr3_aa: CASSPPGGPGYEQYF; cdr3_nt: TGTGCCAGCAGTCCTCCGGGAGGGCCAGGTTACGAGCAGTACTTC; d_call: TRBD2; v_call: TRBV6-6; j_call: TRBJ2-7
cdr3_aa: CASSLGGVDEQFF; cdr3_nt: TGTGCCAGCAGCTTGGGGGGAGTCGATGAGCAGTTCTTC; d_call: -; v_call: TRBV5-4; j_call: TRBJ2-1
cdr3_aa: CASSRTSGGDEQFF; cdr3_nt: TGTGCCAGCAGCCGGACTAGCGGGGGGGATGAGCAGTTCTTC; d_call: TRBD2; v_call: TRBV7-9; j_call: TRBJ2-1
cdr3_aa: CASSLARVPPGANVLTF; cdr3_nt: TGTGCCAGCAGCTTAGCTCGGGTACCCCCTGGGGCCAACGTCCTGACTTTC; d_call: -; v_call: TRBV7-8; j_call: TRBJ2-6
cdr3_aa: CASSISFGTHDYEQYF; cdr3_nt: TGTGCCAGTAGTATAAGTTTCGGGACACATGATTACGAGCAGTACTTC; d_call: -; v_call: TRBV19; j_call: TRBJ2-7
cdr3_aa: CARGQGASYEQYF; cdr3_nt: TGTGCCAGAGGACAGGGCGCGTCCTACGAGCAGTACTTC; d_call: TRBD1; v_call: TRBV2; j_call: TRBJ2-7
cdr3_aa: CASSLDGHKNTEAFF; cdr3_nt: TGTGCCAGCAGCTTAGATGGACACAAGAACACTGAAGCTTTCTTT; d_call: -; v_call: TRBV11-3; j_call: TRBJ1-1
cdr3_aa: CAISEGQGHSYEQYF; cdr3_nt: TGTGCCATCAGTGAAGGACAGGGTCACTCCTACGAGCAGTACTTC; d_call: TRBD1; v_call: TRBV10-3; j_call: TRBJ2-7
cdr3_aa: CATSGGFRVYEQYF; cdr3_nt: TGTGCCACCTCCGGGGGGTTCAGGGTCTACGAGCAGTACTTC; d_call: TRBD2; v_call: TRBV19; j_call: TRBJ2-7
cdr3_aa: CASSLTGISGNTIYF; cdr3_nt: TGTGCCAGCAGCCTCACAGGGATCTCTGGAAACACCATATATTTT; d_call: -; v_call: TRBV7-2; j_call: TRBJ1-3
cdr3_aa: CASIRRGGDAKNIQYF; cdr3_nt: TGTGCCAGCATTCGTAGGGGGGGCGATGCCAAAAACATTCAGTACTTC; d_call: -; v_call: TRBV21-1; j_call: TRBJ2-4
cdr3_aa: CASSITRAGELFF; cdr3_nt: TGTGCCAGTAGTATTACCCGAGCCGGGGAGCTGTTTTTT; d_call: -; v_call: TRBV19; j_call: TRBJ2-2
cdr3_aa: CASSTTPGLTEQFF; cdr3_nt: TGTGCCAGTAGCACCACCCCGGGACTCACAGAGCAGTTCTTC; d_call: -; v_call: TRBV19; j_call: TRBJ2-1
cdr3_aa: CSARRGEAFF; cdr3_nt: TGCAGTGCGAGGCGGGGAGAAGCTTTCTTT; d_call: -; v_call: TRBV20-1; j_call: TRBJ1-1
cdr3_aa: CASSQARGHGYTF; cdr3_nt: TGCGCCAGCAGCCAAGCCAGGGGGCACGGCTACACCTTC; d_call: TRBD1; v_call: TRBV4-3; j_call: TRBJ1-2
cdr3_aa: CSASGVGGYTF; cdr3_nt: TGCAGCGCCTCAGGGGTGGGGGGCTACACCTTC; d_call: -; v_call: TRBV29-1; j_call: TRBJ1-2
cdr3_aa: CASSQTADTFYEQYF; cdr3_nt: TGTGCCAGCTCACAAACCGCGGATACTTTCTACGAGCAGTACTTC; d_call: -; v_call: TRBV18; j_call: TRBJ2-7